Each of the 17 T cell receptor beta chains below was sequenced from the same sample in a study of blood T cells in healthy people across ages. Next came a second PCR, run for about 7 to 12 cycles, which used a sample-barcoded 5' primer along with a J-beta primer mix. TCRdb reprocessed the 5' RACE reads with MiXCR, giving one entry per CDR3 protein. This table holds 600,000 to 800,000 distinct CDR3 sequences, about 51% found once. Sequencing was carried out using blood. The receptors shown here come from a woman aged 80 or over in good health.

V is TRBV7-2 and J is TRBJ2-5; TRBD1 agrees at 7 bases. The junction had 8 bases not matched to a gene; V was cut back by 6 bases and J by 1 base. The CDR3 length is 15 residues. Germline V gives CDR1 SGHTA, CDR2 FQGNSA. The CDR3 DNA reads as TGTGCCAGCAGGTCCACAGGGGCCACCCAAGAGACCCAGTACTTC. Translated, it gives CASRSTGATQETQYF.

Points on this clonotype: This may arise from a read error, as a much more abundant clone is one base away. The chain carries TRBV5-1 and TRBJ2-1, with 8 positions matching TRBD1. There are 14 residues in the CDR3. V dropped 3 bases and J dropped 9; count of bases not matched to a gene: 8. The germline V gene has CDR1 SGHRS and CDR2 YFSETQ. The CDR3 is CASSCVQGDIEQFF. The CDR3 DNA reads TGCGCCAGCAGCTGTGTACAGGGGGATATTGAGCAGTTCTTC.

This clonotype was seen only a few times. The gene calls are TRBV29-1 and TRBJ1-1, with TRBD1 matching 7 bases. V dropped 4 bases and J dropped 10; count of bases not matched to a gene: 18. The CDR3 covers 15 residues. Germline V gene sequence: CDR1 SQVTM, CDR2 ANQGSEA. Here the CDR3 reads CSVARDRVPTTGAFF. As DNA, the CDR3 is TGCAGCGTTGCACGAGACAGGGTCCCCACCACCGGAGCTTTCTTT.

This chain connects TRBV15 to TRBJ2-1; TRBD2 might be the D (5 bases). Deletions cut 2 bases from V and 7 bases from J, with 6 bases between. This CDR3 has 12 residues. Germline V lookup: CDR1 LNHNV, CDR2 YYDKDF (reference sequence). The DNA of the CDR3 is TGTGCCACCAGCAGATGGGAGAATGAGCAGTTCTTC. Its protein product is CATSRWENEQFF.

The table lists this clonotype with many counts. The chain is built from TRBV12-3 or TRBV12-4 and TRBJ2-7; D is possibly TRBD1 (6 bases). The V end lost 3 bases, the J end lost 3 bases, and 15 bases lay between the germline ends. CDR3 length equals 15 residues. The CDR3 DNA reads TGTGCCAGCAGTTTGTCGGGACATCTATGCTACGAGCAGTACTTC. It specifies CASSLSGHLCYEQYF.

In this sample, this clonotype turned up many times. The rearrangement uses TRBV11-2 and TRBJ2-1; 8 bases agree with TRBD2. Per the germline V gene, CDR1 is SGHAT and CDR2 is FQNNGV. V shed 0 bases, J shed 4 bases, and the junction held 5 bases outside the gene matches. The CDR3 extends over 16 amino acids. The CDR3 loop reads CASSLDMRGAYNEQFF. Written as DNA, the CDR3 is TGTGCCAGCAGCTTAGATATGCGGGGGGCATACAATGAGCAGTTCTTC.

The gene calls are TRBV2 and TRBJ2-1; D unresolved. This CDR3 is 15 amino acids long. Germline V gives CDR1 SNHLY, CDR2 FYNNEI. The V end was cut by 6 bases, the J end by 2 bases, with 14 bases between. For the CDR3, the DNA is TGTGCCAGCAGACGTGGGGTAGTGGCCTACAATGAGCAGTTCTTC. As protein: CASRRGVVAYNEQFF.

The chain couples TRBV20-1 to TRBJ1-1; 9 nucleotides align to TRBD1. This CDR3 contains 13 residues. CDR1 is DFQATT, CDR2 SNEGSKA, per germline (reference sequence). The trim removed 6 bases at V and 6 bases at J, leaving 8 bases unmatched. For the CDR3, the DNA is TGCAGTGCCCCACAGGGGGCTGGCGCTGAAGCTTTCTTT. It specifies CSAPQGAGAEAFF.

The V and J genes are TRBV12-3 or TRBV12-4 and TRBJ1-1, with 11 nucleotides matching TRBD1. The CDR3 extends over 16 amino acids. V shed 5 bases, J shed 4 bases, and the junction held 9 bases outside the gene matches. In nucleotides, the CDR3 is TGTGCCAGCAGTCGACTGGACAGGGGGCCAAGCACTGAAGCTTTCTTT. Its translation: CASSRLDRGPSTEAFF.

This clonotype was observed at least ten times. The CDR3 coding sequence is TGTGCCAGCAGTTGGACAGAAGCTAACTATGGCTACACCTTC. This sequence encodes CASSWTEANYGYTF. The chain joins TRBV12-3 or TRBV12-4 to TRBJ1-2; maybe TRBD1 (6 bases). The CDR3 is made up of 14 amino acids. Trimming cost V 4 bases and J 0 bases, with 9 bases left between them.

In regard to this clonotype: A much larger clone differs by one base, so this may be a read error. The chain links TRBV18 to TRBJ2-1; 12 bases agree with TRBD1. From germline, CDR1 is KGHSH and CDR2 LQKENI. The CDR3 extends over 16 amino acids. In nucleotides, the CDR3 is TGTGCCTGCTCACCGACGGGACAGGGGGCCAACAATGAGCAGTTCTTC. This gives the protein CACSPTGQGANNEQFF.

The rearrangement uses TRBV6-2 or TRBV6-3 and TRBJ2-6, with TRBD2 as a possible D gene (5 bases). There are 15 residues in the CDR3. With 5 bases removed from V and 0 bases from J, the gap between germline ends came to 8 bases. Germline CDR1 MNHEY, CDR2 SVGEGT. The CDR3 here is CASSDYFSGANVLTF. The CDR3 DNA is TGTGCCAGCAGTGACTACTTCTCTGGGGCCAACGTCCTGACTTTC.

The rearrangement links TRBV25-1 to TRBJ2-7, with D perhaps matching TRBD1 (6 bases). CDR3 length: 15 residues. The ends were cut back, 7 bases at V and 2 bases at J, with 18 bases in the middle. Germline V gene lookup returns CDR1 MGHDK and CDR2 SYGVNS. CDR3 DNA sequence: TGTGCCAGCAACTTGGGGGCAGGGAATCCCTACGAGCAGTACTTC. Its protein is CASNLGAGNPYEQYF.

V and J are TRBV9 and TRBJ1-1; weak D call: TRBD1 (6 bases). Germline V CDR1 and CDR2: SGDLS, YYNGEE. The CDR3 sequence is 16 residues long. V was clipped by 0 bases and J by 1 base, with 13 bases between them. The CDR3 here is CASSVATAGENTEAFF. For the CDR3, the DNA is TGTGCCAGCAGCGTAGCTACTGCAGGGGAGAACACTGAAGCTTTCTTT. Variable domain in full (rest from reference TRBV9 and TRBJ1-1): DSGVTQTPKHLITATGQRVTLRCSPRSGDLSVYWYQQSLDQGLQFLIQYYNGEERAKGNILERFSAQQFPDLHSELNLSSLELGDSALYFCASSVATAGENTEAFFGQGTRLTVV.

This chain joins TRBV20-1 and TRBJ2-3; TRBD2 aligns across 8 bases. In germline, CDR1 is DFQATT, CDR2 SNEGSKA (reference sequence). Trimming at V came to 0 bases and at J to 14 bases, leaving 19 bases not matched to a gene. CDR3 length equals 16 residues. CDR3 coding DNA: TGCAGTGCTAGAGATCGGGCTGGACTAGCCCGGGAAGGGTTGTATTTT. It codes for CSARDRAGLAREGLYF.

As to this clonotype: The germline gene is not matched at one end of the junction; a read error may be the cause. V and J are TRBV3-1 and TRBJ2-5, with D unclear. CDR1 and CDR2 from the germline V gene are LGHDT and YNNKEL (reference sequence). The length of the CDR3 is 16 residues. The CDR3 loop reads CVSSQDRLMYQETQYF. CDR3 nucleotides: TGTGTCAGCAGCCAAGATCGTTTGATGTACCAAGAGACCCAGTACTTC.

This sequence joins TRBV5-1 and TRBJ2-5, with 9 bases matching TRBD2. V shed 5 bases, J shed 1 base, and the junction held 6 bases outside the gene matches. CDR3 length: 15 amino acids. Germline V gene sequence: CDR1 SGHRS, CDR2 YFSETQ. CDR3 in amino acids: CASRGVAGAQETQYF. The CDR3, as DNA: TGCGCCAGCAGAGGGGTAGCGGGAGCCCAAGAGACCCAGTACTTC.